The T cell receptor beta chain described here comes from a study of T cells after yellow fever vaccination. Across the study: For low cell numbers, libraries were made with SMART-Seq v4 Ultra Low Input.

Findings and limits, study-wide: At 95% to 98% for CD4 and approximately 89% for CD8, most primary-vaccination clones showed up again after the booster.

A remark on this clonotype: The antigen is undetermined.

Generation of TCR cDNA used 5'RACE template switching (which added a universal primer site and UMIs). Via MiXCR, TCRdb re-called the 5' RACE reads, giving one row per CDR3 protein. Altogether 250,000 or so distinct CDR3 sequences are present, roughly 6.2% being singletons, with the ten largest covering 0.8% to 1.2%. V gave up 5 bases and J gave up 10 bases; unmatched junction bases: 8. This CDR3 spans 14 amino acids. CDR1 and CDR2 (germline): DFQATT, SNEGSKA (reference sequence). Sequencing used CD4+ T cells sorted from PBMCs, obtained on the day of the yellow fever booster vaccination. The TCR comes from a man between 25 and 39 years old who received the YFV17D yellow fever vaccine. This rearrangement joins TRBV20-1 to TRBJ1-6; 10 positions agree with TRBD1. CDR3 in amino acids: CSALTGTGASPLHF. The CDR3 nucleotides are TGCAGTGCTCTGACCGGGACAGGGGCCTCACCCCTCCACTTT.